What follows are 11 T cell receptor beta chains derived from one specimen sequenced in a study of CD4 T cells in relation to SARS-CoV-2 and coronaviruses. These receptors have no identified antigens. Here immunoSEQ multiplex PCR was the method, and the copy in TCRdb shows in-frame clones only, minus some. This sample has 30,000 to 40,000 clones, with about three quarters found just once. Sequencing was done on a sample of memory CD4+ T cells from PBMCs, cultured in vitro. The source is an adult with COVID-19.

The genes are TRBV7-9 and TRBJ2-7, with 9 bases aligning to TRBD1. V was pared by 6 bases and J by 1 base, with 7 bases of the junction left unmatched. CDR1 SEHNR and CDR2 FQNEAQ come from the germline V gene (reference sequence). The CDR3 is 15 residues long. CDR3 bases: TGTGCCAGCAGTCTTGAGGACAGGGGATCCTACGAGCAGTACTTC. Its protein product is CASSLEDRGSYEQYF. The complete variable domain, with remaining parts taken from reference TRBV7-9 and TRBJ2-7, reads DTGVSQNPRHKITKRGQNVTFRCDPISEHNRLYWYRQTLGQGPEFLTYFQNEAQLEKSRLLSDRFSAERPKGSFSTLEIQRTEQGDSAMYLCASSLEDRGSYEQYFGPGTRLTVT.

V gene TRBV6-5 combines with J gene TRBJ1-2; no reliable D call. Germline CDR1 is MNHEY and CDR2 is SVGAGI. The CDR3 contains 14 residues. Deletions cut 10 bases from V and 0 bases from J, with 15 bases between. CDR3 amino acids: CATFRQVPNYGYTF. CDR3 in DNA: TGTGCCACCTTCAGACAAGTACCTAACTATGGCTACACCTTC.

The chain has TRBV2 and TRBJ2-3, with D tentatively TRBD2 (5 bases). The CDR3 has 14 amino acids. From germline, CDR1 is SNHLY and CDR2 FYNNEI. The V gene lost 5 bases and the J gene lost 0 bases, with 9 bases spanning the gap. CDR3 sequence reads: CASSQRTSTDTQYF. The CDR3 region has the DNA TGTGCCAGCAGTCAGCGGACTAGCACAGATACGCAGTATTTT.

The gene calls are TRBV2 and TRBJ2-7; the match to TRBD1 covers 9 bases. Germline CDR1 SNHLY, CDR2 FYNNEI. V trimming: 3 bases; J trimming: 6 bases; junction bases outside the gene matches: 9. This CDR3 spans 15 amino acids. DNA for the CDR3: TGTGCCAGCAGTGAGGGACAGGGAGGTCCGGGCGAGCAGTACTTC. Translation gives CASSEGQGGPGEQYF.

This rearrangement joins TRBV28 to TRBJ1-5, with D hard to call. Germline assignment: CDR1 MDHEN and CDR2 SYDVKM. This CDR3 region has 16 residues. The germline V and J ends were trimmed by 6 bases and 0 bases, with 15 bases remaining between them. The CDR3 DNA sequence: TGTGCCAGCAGGACAAGGGCGGATATTAGCAATCAGCCCCAGCATTTT. This sequence encodes CASRTRADISNQPQHF.

This clone was picked up a small number of times. The V gene is TRBV11-3, the J gene TRBJ2-3, with 8 bases that match TRBD1. Trimming took 5 bases from V and 1 from J; bases not matched to a gene: 5. This CDR3 has 15 residues. Germline assignment: CDR1 SGHNT and CDR2 YENEEA. The CDR3 DNA sequence: TGTGCCAGCAGCCCCGGACAGGGAGGCACAGATACGCAGTATTTT. Amino acids: CASSPGQGGTDTQYF.

This clone was observed a handful of times. The rearrangement uses TRBV28 and TRBJ1-3; D is undetermined. The V end lost 6 bases, the J end lost 5 bases, and 11 bases lay between the germline ends. CDR1 is MDHEN and CDR2 is SYDVKM in the germline V gene. CDR3 length equals 13 residues. The CDR3 is CASSGQARNTIYF. Written as DNA, the CDR3 is TGTGCCAGCAGCGGGCAAGCCAGAAACACCATATATTTT.

In its sample, this clone was seen once. The CDR3 sequence is CASSRSSGQGARTEAFF. CDR3 bases: TGTGCCAGCTCACGAAGCTCCGGACAGGGGGCGAGGACTGAAGCTTTCTTT. This rearrangement joins TRBV18 to TRBJ1-1; 11 bases are a match to TRBD1. With V trimmed by 4 bases and J by 5 bases, 12 bases remained unmatched. This CDR3 is 17 amino acids long. Germline V gene data show CDR1 as KGHSH and CDR2 as LQKENI.

This clone was counted only a few times. The J gene is TRBJ2-2, the V gene TRBV30; D gene unclear. The CDR3 contains 14 residues. The germline V gene encodes CDR1 GTSNPN and CDR2 SVGIG (reference sequence). With 3 bases removed from V and 5 bases from J, the gap between germline ends came to 13 bases. CDR3 DNA sequence: TGTGCCTGGAGGAACTCGTTTTGGACCGGGGAGCTGTTTTTT. Residues: CAWRNSFWTGELFF.

The chain combines TRBV27 with TRBJ1-5; D is unresolved. The germline V and J ends were trimmed by 0 bases and 1 base, with 10 bases remaining between them. The germline gives CDR1 MNHEY, CDR2 SMNVEV (reference sequence). This CDR3 is built from 16 residues. Written as DNA, the CDR3 is TGTGCCAGCAGTTTATCGTTTTCGCACAGCAATCAGCCCCAGCATTTT. Residues: CASSLSFSHSNQPQHF.

The chain employs TRBV27 and TRBJ2-5; 12 bases map to TRBD2. The junction had 19 bases not matched to a gene; V was cut back by 10 bases and J by 4 bases. Germline V gene lookup returns CDR1 MNHEY and CDR2 SMNVEV (reference sequence). The CDR3 contains 18 residues. CDR3 sequence (DNA): TGTGCCAACCCGACTAGCGGGAGACCCCCTGTATTTGGAGAGACCCAGTACTTC. Amino acid sequence: CANPTSGRPPVFGETQYF.